This T cell receptor (beta chain) was identified in a study of blood T cells in healthy people across ages. This clonotype occurred a few times. The germline V gene encodes CDR1 SGHRS and CDR2 YFSETQ. Trimming left V 0 bases short and J 3 bases short, with 12 bases between. The CDR3 contains 15 residues. The second PCR ran about 6 to 12 cycles with a sample-barcoded 5' primer and J-beta primers. MiXCR, applied by TCRdb to the 5' RACE reads, yields one record per CDR3 protein. The sample has 1.8 million or so distinct CDR3 sequences, more than 35% seen once. The sample consisted of blood. This TCR came from a human donor in good health. The rearrangement uses TRBV5-1 and TRBJ1-1; perhaps TRBD1 as D (5 bases). The CDR3 DNA follows: TGCGCCAGCAGCTTGGAAGGGGCGGGGGACACTGAAGCTTTCTTT. Translation gives CASSLEGAGDTEAFF.